This record covers a single TCR beta chain. The sample holds many counts of this clonotype. Which antigen it targets is not known. Qualities for individual bases were not recorded, and no much larger clone is one base off. Reading the germline V gene gives CDR1 MDHEN and CDR2 SYDVKM. The CDR3 sequence holds 14 residues, the cysteine and phenylalanine included. Left in the record is the CDR3 DNA by itself, 42 bases read in frame from the first base. Here V drops 4 bases and J drops 5 bases, and the junction holds 4 bases not matched to any gene. TCRdb records Illumina MiSeq as the sequencer. TCRdb reprocessed the public reads (quality trimming at Q25 with fastp, clone calling with MiXCR) and kept in-frame beta chains. Rows with one shared CDR3 protein collapse into an entry with the most common genes and DNA. This sample holds roughly 1,800 distinct CDR3 sequences; more than 6.5% were observed only once. The ten most abundant clones make up approximately 12% of the sample.

This record belongs to a study. The sequence links TRBV28 to TRBJ2-7; 11 central bases correspond to TRBD2. The source is a human donor with rheumatoid arthritis. Sequencing was done on a sample of CD4+ T cells from peripheral blood. The CDR3 protein is CASSYSGRANEQYF. The DNA reads TGTGCCAGCAGTTATAGCGGGAGGGCCAACGAGCAGTACTTC.